This T cell receptor (beta chain) appears in the sequencing data of a study of vaccination effects on CD4 cells after COVID-19. Study findings and constraints: Marked clonal contraction of both clone types appeared late after vaccination.

Within the ViraFEST assay, antigen-specific CD4+ T cells underwent expansion with viral peptide pools prior to sequencing. Cultured cells yielded isolated CD4+ T cells after approximately nine days. It was two doses of either the BNT162b2 or mRNA-1273 vaccine that participants received. Over 1.5 million PBMC per well were cultured with 9 to 10 IU/ml IL-2 and roughly 10 ug/ml peptides. CDR1 is LNHDA and CDR2 is SQIVND in the germline V gene (reference sequence). V shed 7 bases, J shed 3 bases, and the junction held 8 bases outside the gene matches. The CDR3 covers 15 residues. Libraries were prepared by immunoSEQ multiplex PCR; TCRdb keeps only in-frame clonotypes and omits some of them. The data contain some 30,000 clones, approximately 83% of them seen just once; the ten biggest clones take up 1.4% to 1.5%. As concerns this clone: The target antigen is unknown.

This chain joins TRBV19 and TRBJ1-3, with 8 nucleotides matching TRBD1. The sequenced sample was CD4+ T cells from PBMCs cultured with HCoV-NL63 spike peptides, obtained after COVID-19 vaccination. The source of this sequence is a human donor who received a COVID-19 vaccine. Some clones in this sample may be carry-over from other donors' samples. The CDR3 here is CASIPPGGFGNTIYF. DNA of the CDR3: TGTGCCAGTATCCCTCCAGGGGGCTTTGGAAACACCATATATTTT.